The 17 T cell receptor beta chains below all came from one sample that was sequenced in a study of Ad26.COV2.S vaccination and SARS-CoV-2 variants. This sample's treatment: 15 to 20 received Ad26.COV2.S at low or high dose, single or two shots; 5 received placebo; per-sample allocation not given. Day 63 after the first injection of vaccine or placebo was the sampling time. Profiling relied on immunoSEQ multiplex PCR, and the TCRdb table lists in-frame clones only, not all of them. The sample yields about 460,000 clones, about nine tenths seen once. The source material was peripheral blood, sampled in a trial of Ad26.COV2.S vaccine versus placebo. The origin of the receptors is a person aged 18-65 years who received the Ad26.COV2.S COVID-19 vaccine or a placebo.

The chain links TRBV5-1 to TRBJ2-1, with 9 nucleotides matching TRBD2. Germline CDR1 reads SGHRS; CDR2 reads YFSETQ. Trimming at V came to 3 bases and at J to 5 bases, leaving 9 bases not matched to a gene. The CDR3 has 16 amino acids. The CDR3 sequence is CASSSKGQRGDNEQFF. DNA for the CDR3: TGCGCCAGCAGCTCAAAGGGCCAGCGGGGGGACAATGAGCAGTTCTTC.

This clone appeared many times. The chain links TRBV6-5 to TRBJ2-2; possibly TRBD2 for D (6 bases). Germline V gene lookup returns CDR1 MNHEY and CDR2 SVGAGI. V was clipped by 4 bases and J by 4 bases, with 10 bases between them. CDR3 size: 14 residues. The CDR3 DNA reads TGTGCCAGCAGTTGGGGACTGACCACCGGGGAGCTGTTTTTT. Encoded protein: CASSWGLTTGELFF.

The V call is TRBV21-1, the J call TRBJ2-3; the D call in the table, TRBD2, was not verified against the DNA. TRBV21-1 is classified as a pseudogene. This CDR3 has 15 residues. The CDR3 region is CASSTLAGGRDTQYF. DNA for the CDR3: TGTGCCAGCAGCACCCTAGCGGGGGGGCGAGATACGCAGTATTTT.

This clone is a singleton in its sample. The chain couples TRBV2 to TRBJ2-7; D possibly corresponds to TRBD2 (6 bases). Trimming shortened V by 6 bases and J by 2 bases, and 17 bases separated the two germline ends. Germline values: CDR1 SNHLY, CDR2 FYNNEI. This CDR3 region has 15 residues. The CDR3 region has the DNA TGTGCCAGCAGGGAGGGGCTGCTAAGAACCTACGAGCAGTACTTC. It yields the protein CASREGLLRTYEQYF.

The chain has TRBV27 and TRBJ2-6; D remains unclear. Trimming removed 5 bases from V and 2 bases from J, with 4 bases in between. The CDR3 is made up of 13 amino acids. Germline loops: CDR1 MNHEY, CDR2 SMNVEV (reference sequence). This CDR3 is CASSGAGANVLTF. The CDR3 DNA is TGTGCCAGCAGTGGGGCTGGGGCCAACGTCCTGACTTTC.

The V gene is TRBV11-2, the J gene TRBJ2-1; 10 positions match TRBD2. The CDR3 is 16 residues long. The germline gives CDR1 SGHAT, CDR2 FQNNGV. V lost 4 bases, J lost 0 bases, and 3 bases stayed unmatched. Written as DNA, the CDR3 is TGTGCCAGCAGCTCTAGCGGGGGAAGCTCCTACAATGAGCAGTTCTTC. It translates to CASSSSGGSSYNEQFF.

The rearrangement uses TRBV9 and TRBJ1-2; 8 bases align to TRBD1. CDR3 size: 16 residues. V gave up 0 bases and J gave up 5 bases; unmatched junction bases: 9. CDR1 is SGDLS and CDR2 is YYNGEE in the germline V gene. Here the CDR3 reads CASSVGPFTGGYGYTF. CDR3 coding DNA: TGTGCCAGCAGCGTAGGCCCCTTTACAGGGGGTTATGGCTACACCTTC.

Here the CDR3 reads CASRGGITYNEQFF. As DNA, the CDR3 is TGTGCCAGTAGGGGGGGCATAACCTACAATGAGCAGTTCTTC. The V and J genes are TRBV19 and TRBJ2-1; D is possibly TRBD1 or TRBD2 (6 bases each). V lost 6 bases to trimming and J lost 2 bases, with 11 bases between them. CDR3 length: 14 amino acids. Germline-derived CDR1 and CDR2 are LNHDA and SQIVND (reference sequence).

This sequence joins TRBV6-5 and TRBJ2-5, with D tentatively TRBD1 (5 bases). Trimming took off 0 bases at V and 2 bases at J, with 13 bases between the two ends. The CDR3 has 16 amino acids. Germline-derived CDR1 and CDR2 are MNHEY and SVGAGI. The CDR3: CASSYSVRQKQETQYF. In nucleotides, the CDR3 is TGTGCCAGCAGTTACTCCGTACGACAGAAACAAGAGACCCAGTACTTC.

The chain couples TRBV7-2 to TRBJ1-1; 7 positions match TRBD1. J was trimmed by 5 bases and V by 5 bases; bases with no gene match: 8. Germline CDR1 and CDR2: SGHTA and FQGNSA. CDR3 length: 14 residues. The DNA for the CDR3 is TGTGCCAGCAGCACCCGACAGGGTTGGACTGAAGCTTTCTTT. Its translation is CASSTRQGWTEAFF.

The chain links TRBV19 to TRBJ1-3; the D gene is possibly TRBD1 (6 bases). With 4 bases removed from V and 2 bases from J, the gap between germline ends came to 18 bases. There are 17 residues in the CDR3. The V gene's germline CDR1 is LNHDA and CDR2 SQIVND (reference sequence). CDR3 DNA: TGTGCCAGTAGTACCGGACAGTTATTCCTCGCTGGAAACACCATATATTTT. Translation: CASSTGQLFLAGNTIYF.

V usage is TRBV30 and J usage is TRBJ2-7; a weak D match, TRBD1 (6 bases). The CDR3 consists of 14 residues. The germline V gene encodes CDR1 GTSNPN and CDR2 SVGIG (reference sequence). The germline V and J ends were trimmed by 2 bases and 1 base, with 12 bases remaining between them. The CDR3 is CAWSSQGGSYEQYF. The DNA of the CDR3 is TGTGCCTGGAGTTCACAGGGTGGATCCTACGAGCAGTACTTC.

The V gene is TRBV6-2 or TRBV6-3, the J gene TRBJ2-2, with a weak D call TRBD1 (6 bases). V was pared by 5 bases and J by 5 bases, with 9 bases between. Germline loops: CDR1 MNHEY, CDR2 SVGEGT. The CDR3 extends over 13 amino acids. Written as DNA, the CDR3 is TGTGCCAGCAGTAAACAGGGAACCGGGGAGCTGTTTTTT. This translates into CASSKQGTGELFF.

The V and J genes are TRBV27 and TRBJ2-3; D uncertain. CDR1 is MNHEY and CDR2 is SMNVEV in the germline V gene (reference sequence). Trimming shortened V by 6 bases and J by 0 bases, and 10 bases separated the two germline ends. The CDR3 is made up of 14 amino acids. CDR3 region: CASSKFQSTDTQYF. Written as DNA, the CDR3 is TGTGCCAGCAGCAAGTTCCAGAGCACAGATACGCAGTATTTT.

The chain couples TRBV11-2 to TRBJ2-7; 8 bases match TRBD1. Germline values: CDR1 SGHAT, CDR2 FQNNGV. Trimming took 3 bases from V and 5 from J; bases not matched to a gene: 9. The CDR3 has 15 residues. DNA for the CDR3: TGTGCCAGCAGCTTGTACATAATGACAGGGGACGAGCAGTACTTC. It codes for CASSLYIMTGDEQYF.

J is TRBJ2-5 and V is TRBV4-2, with a tentative D call TRBD2 (5 bases). Germline assignment: CDR1 LGHNA and CDR2 YNFKEQ. Trimming cost V 2 bases and J 6 bases, with 13 bases left between them. The CDR3 is made up of 14 amino acids. The CDR3 spells CASSQLVAGKTQYF. CDR3 nucleotides: TGTGCCAGCAGCCAACTCGTGGCCGGGAAGACCCAGTACTTC.

CDR3 loop: CASSPQGGYNQPQHF. The CDR3 DNA sequence: TGTGCCAGCAGTCCGCAGGGGGGTTACAATCAGCCCCAGCATTTT. V and J are TRBV28 and TRBJ1-5; 7 nucleotides line up with TRBD1. Germline values: CDR1 MDHEN, CDR2 SYDVKM. Germline trimming cut 5 bases from V and 3 bases from J; bases unmatched to any gene: 7. This CDR3 is 15 amino acids long.